One sample yielded the 20 T cell receptor beta chains listed below, sequenced in a study of blood T cells in healthy people across ages. A second PCR, run for 7 to 11 cycles, used a sample-barcoded 5' primer plus a J-beta primer mix. From the 5' RACE reads, TCRdb called clonotypes with MiXCR, one entry per CDR3 protein. The sample consists of about 720,000 distinct CDR3 sequences, around a fifth of them appearing once. Sequences were obtained from blood. All receptors come from a man aged 70-80 years in good health.

This clonotype was observed a few times. CDR3 nucleotides: TGTGCCAGCAGTTCGTTCTATAGGACAGGGAGGGCCACTGAAGCTTTCTTT. It is translated as CASSSFYRTGRATEAFF. The V call is TRBV28, the J call TRBJ1-1; 8 bases align to TRBD1. This CDR3 has 17 amino acids. Germline values: CDR1 MDHEN, CDR2 SYDVKM. With V trimmed by 4 bases and J by 4 bases, 14 bases remained unmatched.

The chain links TRBV7-9 to TRBJ1-2, with D possibly being TRBD1 (5 bases). This CDR3 is 14 amino acids long. Per germline, CDR1 SEHNR and CDR2 FQNEAQ (reference sequence). The V end lost 5 bases, the J end lost 8 bases, and 18 bases lay between the germline ends. The CDR3 protein is CASSSGTINRGYTF. The CDR3 nucleotides read TGTGCCAGCAGCAGTGGGACGATTAATAGAGGCTACACCTTC.

This clonotype was counted only a few times. This sequence joins TRBV5-1 and TRBJ1-1; D uncertain. Germline CDR1 and CDR2: SGHRS and YFSETQ. The CDR3 runs 13 residues. V was clipped by 4 bases and J by 8 bases, with 15 bases between them. The CDR3 reads CASSPTPLGEAFF. CDR3 coding DNA: TGCGCCAGCAGCCCAACCCCCCTCGGGGAAGCTTTCTTT.

This clonotype was found a few times. The chain uses TRBV5-6 and TRBJ1-1; D possibly corresponds to TRBD1 (5 bases). This CDR3 comprises 13 residues. The ends were cut back, 7 bases at V and 4 bases at J, with 14 bases in the middle. Germline V CDR1 and CDR2: SGHDT, YYEEEE. CDR3 region: CASLPLGGTEAFF. CDR3 sequence (DNA): TGTGCCAGCTTACCGCTGGGGGGCACTGAAGCTTTCTTT.

The table lists this clonotype with a few counts. As DNA, the CDR3 is TGTGCCAGCAGCCTTAAACCGGGACTAGCTTACTCAGATACGCAGTATTTT. Translating gives CASSLKPGLAYSDTQYF. This rearrangement joins TRBV3-1 to TRBJ2-3; 9 bases are shared with TRBD2. With 4 bases clipped from V and 4 bases from J, the junction kept 12 bases outside the gene matches. The CDR3 contains 17 residues. The germline V gene has CDR1 LGHDT and CDR2 YNNKEL (reference sequence).

This chain uses TRBV21-1 with TRBJ1-5; TRBD1 is the table's D call, not checked against the DNA. TRBV21-1 constitutes a pseudogene. This CDR3 has 14 amino acids. The CDR3 DNA is TGTGCCAGCAGACCCAAGGGACGGAATCAGCCCCAGCATTTT. This translates into CASRPKGRNQPQHF.

For this clonotype: The CDR3 does not close with the conserved phenylalanine or tryptophan, likely indicating a read error. This chain joins TRBV29-1 and TRBJ2-1; D is perhaps TRBD2 (6 bases). The closer fit of TRBJ2-7 to the DNA end suggests the J call may be wrong. Germline V gene data show CDR1 as SQVTM and CDR2 as ANQGSEA. The CDR3 is 10 residues long. The CDR3 loop is CSVERGGQYV. The CDR3 DNA follows: TGCAGCGTTGAACGGGGAGGGCAGTACGTC.

This clonotype came up a few times. The chain links TRBV12-3 or TRBV12-4 to TRBJ2-7; no clear D. CDR3 length equals 15 residues. Trimming shortened V by 3 bases and J by 2 bases, and 14 bases separated the two germline ends. Here the CDR3 reads CASSFTAASAYEQYF. CDR3 DNA: TGTGCCAGCAGTTTTACGGCAGCGTCCGCCTACGAGCAGTACTTC.

CDR3 DNA sequence: TGCAGCGTTGTCCGGGACGCTTCGACCTACGAGCAGTACTTC. Its translation is CSVVRDASTYEQYF. V is TRBV29-1 and J is TRBJ2-5; D is tentatively TRBD1 or TRBD2 (5 bases each). The J call is uncertain, as TRBJ2-7 better fits the DNA end. In germline, CDR1 is SQVTM, CDR2 ANQGSEA. This CDR3 region has 14 residues.

This clonotype was detected only a few times. One end of the junction does not line up with germline, which may come from a read error. The chain employs TRBV20-1 and TRBJ2-1; 11 nucleotides match TRBD2. Germline lookup yields CDR1 DFQATT and CDR2 SNEGSKA (reference sequence). The CDR3 is 16 amino acids. CDR3 sequence reads: CSARYLAGGSYNGQFF. CDR3 DNA sequence: TGCAGTGCTAGGTACCTAGCGGGGGGCTCCTACAATGGGCAGTTCTTC.

For the CDR3, the DNA is TGCGCCAGCAGCCACAGGACAGGGGGCTTGGGGCAGCCCCAGCATTTT. Translated: CASSHRTGGLGQPQHF. The rearrangement links TRBV5-1 to TRBJ1-5, with TRBD1 identical over 11 bases. Germline loops: CDR1 SGHRS, CDR2 YFSETQ. V was pared by 4 bases and J by 7 bases, with 10 bases of the junction left unmatched. This CDR3 contains 16 residues.

This chain links TRBV11-3 with TRBJ2-2; D not certain. Trimming removed 5 bases at V and 7 bases at J, with 14 bases between. Germline CDR1 reads SGHNT; CDR2 reads YENEEA. The CDR3 totals 14 residues. Written as DNA, the CDR3 is TGTGCCAGCAGCCACTCCCGGGCGGTCGGGGAGCTGTTTTTT. Its translation: CASSHSRAVGELFF.

CDR3 coding DNA: TGTGCCAGCTCCCCCCGTCCGGCGCCGGATACGCAGTATTTT. This encodes CASSPRPAPDTQYF. V and J are TRBV18 and TRBJ2-3; D remains unclear. Germline V gene sequence: CDR1 KGHSH, CDR2 LQKENI. The CDR3 loop spans 14 amino acids. Between the trimmed V and J ends, which lost 6 bases and 6 bases, there was a span of 16 bases.

This clonotype appeared a few times. This rearrangement joins TRBV29-1 to TRBJ2-3; perhaps TRBD2 as D (6 bases). V was clipped by 6 bases and J by 2 bases, with 15 bases between them. Germline assignment: CDR1 SQVTM and CDR2 ANQGSEA. This CDR3 is built from 14 residues. The chain's CDR3 is CSVSGDSYTDTQYF. As DNA, the CDR3 is TGCAGCGTATCGGGGGACTCCTACACAGATACGCAGTATTTT.

The chain couples TRBV9 to TRBJ2-7; 12 positions agree with TRBD1. This CDR3 has 18 amino acids. CDR1 is SGDLS, CDR2 YYNGEE, per germline. With V trimmed by 4 bases and J by 1 base, 12 bases remained unmatched. The CDR3 is CASSLDSGTGGGSYEQYF. The CDR3, as DNA: TGTGCCAGCAGCCTAGACTCCGGGACAGGGGGCGGGTCCTACGAGCAGTACTTC.

This clonotype was counted between two and nine times. Being one base from a much bigger clone, this may be a read error. The chain carries TRBV3-1 and TRBJ1-1; the D gene is possibly TRBD1 (6 bases). The V end lost 10 bases, the J end lost 0 bases, and 21 bases lay between the germline ends. CDR1 LGHDT and CDR2 YNNKEL come from the germline V gene (reference sequence). The CDR3 sequence is 16 residues long. CDR3 sequence reads: CANRQTGLAMNTEAFF. The CDR3 DNA sequence: TGTGCCAACAGACAGACAGGATTGGCAATGAACACTGAAGCTTTCTTT.

To note about this clonotype: Being one base from a much bigger clone, this may be a read error. The V gene is TRBV7-2, the J gene TRBJ2-5; 9 bases fit TRBD1. Germline V gene lookup returns CDR1 SGHTA and CDR2 FQGNSA. The CDR3 has 15 residues. CDR3 nucleotide sequence: TGTGCCAGCAGCTTAGGGACAGGGGTTCGAGAGGCCCAGTACTTC. This translates into CASSLGTGVREAQYF.

This rearrangement joins TRBV12-3 or TRBV12-4 to TRBJ2-5; D gene ambiguous. V lost 5 bases to trimming and J lost 2 bases, with 9 bases between them. The CDR3 covers 13 residues. CDR3 coding DNA: TGTGCCAGCAGTGGGATTTTACAAGAGACCCAGTACTTC. Translating gives CASSGILQETQYF.

This sequence joins TRBV28 and TRBJ1-5; the D gene is possibly TRBD1 (5 bases). CDR1 and CDR2 (germline): MDHEN, SYDVKM. The CDR3 is 13 residues long. CDR3: CASRGRSNQPQHF. The CDR3 coding sequence is TGTGCATCAAGGGGTCGGAGCAATCAGCCCCAGCATTTT. Combining the CDR3 with reference TRBV28 and TRBJ1-5 gives the whole variable domain DVKVTQSSRYLVKRTGEKVFLECVQDMDHENMFWYRQDPGLGLRLIYFSYDVKMKEKGDIPEGYSVSREKKERFSLILESASTNQTSMYLCASRGRSNQPQHFGDGTRLSIL.

This clonotype was seen a handful of times. Here the CDR3 reads CASSGRGTEAFF. For the CDR3, the DNA is TGTGCCAGCTCGGGCAGGGGTACTGAAGCTTTCTTT. This sequence joins TRBV12-3 or TRBV12-4 and TRBJ1-1, with a tentative D call TRBD1 (6 bases). V lost 8 bases to trimming and J lost 5 bases, with 12 bases between them. This CDR3 contains 12 residues.